Included here is one T cell receptor (beta chain) sequence, with context. The entry originates in a study of Graves' ophthalmopathy and Graves' hyperthyroidism. The authors amplified TCR beta CDR3 regions from RNA transcripts. Second-round multiplex PCR followed a first-round RT-PCR using HTBI primers. MiXCR was run by TCRdb on the multiplex PCR reads, yielding one entry per CDR3 protein. Of 680,000 or so distinct CDR3 sequences in the sample, over 20% are singletons; the top ten hold approximately 6.9%. The CDR3 has 16 residues. The V gene lost 0 bases and the J gene lost 3 bases, with 17 bases spanning the gap. Germline V gives CDR1 GTSNPN, CDR2 SVGIG (reference sequence).

The receptor was isolated from a young woman with stable Graves' hyperthyroidism. Some clones in this sample may be carry-over from other donors' samples. Sequencing was performed on peripheral blood. The chain combines TRBV30 with TRBJ1-1; D possibly corresponds to TRBD1 (6 bases). The CDR3 here is CAWSVRIRGGDTEAFF. CDR3 sequence (DNA): TGTGCCTGGAGTGTACGGATCAGGGGTGGTGACACTGAAGCTTTCTTT.